This entry lists 24 T cell receptor beta chains sequenced from one sample in a study of cytomegalovirus exposure and HLA in healthy donors. A multiplex PCR was run with 60 Vbeta primers and 13 Jbeta primers. The data were produced by immunoSEQ multiplex PCR, yet TCRdb's version contains in-frame clones alone and is incomplete. The sample records approximately 150,000 clones, roughly 79% being singletons. The source material was PBMCs. Receptor source: a woman aged 45-59 years in good health and CMV-seronegative.

This sequence joins TRBV11-2 and TRBJ1-5; D perhaps matches TRBD1 (6 bases). Trimming cost V 5 bases and J 4 bases, with 15 bases left between them. CDR1 is SGHAT, CDR2 FQNNGV, per germline. The CDR3 extends over 15 amino acids. CDR3 amino acids: CASSPTGLANQPQHF. DNA for the CDR3: TGTGCCAGCAGCCCGACAGGTCTAGCAAATCAGCCCCAGCATTTT.

This clone was observed once. CDR3 protein: CASTRTGTADTQYF. CDR3 in DNA: TGTGCCAGCACTCGGACAGGGACGGCAGATACGCAGTATTTT. The V gene is TRBV6-1, the J gene TRBJ2-3; 8 bases fit TRBD1. The CDR3 loop spans 14 amino acids. J gave up 4 bases and V 7 bases, and 7 bases lay outside the gene matches. Germline V gene data show CDR1 as MNHNS and CDR2 as SASEGT.

This chain connects TRBV15 to TRBJ2-7; TRBD2 agrees at 7 bases. Trimming cost V 9 bases and J 4 bases; bases outside gene matches: 12. The length of the CDR3 is 14 residues. Per the germline V gene, CDR1 is LNHNV and CDR2 is YYDKDF (reference sequence). The CDR3 loop reads CATKWDYLAYEQYF. The CDR3 DNA reads TGTGCCACTAAATGGGACTACCTAGCGTACGAGCAGTACTTC.

The chain joins TRBV5-8 to TRBJ1-1; D call uncertain. The germline V gene has CDR1 SGHTS and CDR2 YDEGEE. This CDR3 contains 12 residues. Trimming removed 4 bases from V and 8 bases from J, with 12 bases in between. In nucleotides, the CDR3 is TGTGCCAGCAGCGGAAGAGGGAGGGAAGCTTTCTTT. Translation gives CASSGRGREAFF.

The chain links TRBV5-3 to TRBJ2-1, with D possibly being TRBD1 (6 bases). TRBV5-3 is an ORF for which the function is uncertain. The germline V and J ends were trimmed by 3 bases and 6 bases, with 25 bases remaining between them. The CDR3 is 18 residues long. CDR3 sequence: CARSSPRLQGRLCNEQFF. Here the CDR3 DNA reads TGTGCCAGAAGCTCGCCTCGTTTACAGGGTCGGCTATGCAATGAGCAGTTCTTC.

The chain uses TRBV19 and TRBJ1-4, with D unclear. V was clipped by 5 bases and J by 7 bases, with 8 bases between them. The CDR3 runs to 12 residues. CDR1 and CDR2 from the germline V gene are LNHDA and SQIVND (reference sequence). DNA for the CDR3: TGTGCCAGTAGTTCGGGGTTTGAAAAACTGTTTTTT. Translation: CASSSGFEKLFF.

The rearrangement uses TRBV28 and TRBJ2-7, with D possibly TRBD1 on 6 matching bases. V lost 3 bases to trimming and J lost 3 bases, with 15 bases between them. CDR1 is MDHEN and CDR2 is SYDVKM in the germline V gene. The CDR3 spans 15 residues. CDR3: CASSFWGRGNYEQYF. The CDR3 DNA is TGTGCCAGCAGTTTCTGGGGCAGGGGAAACTACGAGCAGTACTTC.

The chain employs TRBV4-1 and TRBJ2-2; 14 positions match TRBD2. Germline CDR1 and CDR2: MGHRA and YSYEKL. CDR3 length: 19 residues. V was pared by 4 bases and J by 4 bases, with 11 bases of the junction left unmatched. The CDR3 loop reads CASSRTGTSGSESTGELFF. Written as DNA, the CDR3 is TGCGCCAGCAGCCGGACCGGGACTAGCGGGAGTGAGAGCACCGGGGAGCTGTTTTTT.

This clone was seen only a few times. J is TRBJ2-2 and V is TRBV9; TRBD2 matches at 8 bases. The length of the CDR3 is 15 residues. Losses at the gene ends were 2 bases for V and 2 bases for J; bases not matched to a gene: 2. Germline V CDR1 and CDR2: SGDLS, YYNGEE. CDR3 DNA sequence: TGTGCCAGCAGCGTTACTAGCGGTAACACCGGGGAGCTGTTTTTT. Its protein is CASSVTSGNTGELFF.

This rearrangement joins TRBV7-2 to TRBJ2-5, with D tentatively TRBD2 (7 bases). This CDR3 is built from 14 residues. CDR1 and CDR2 (germline): SGHTA, FQGNSA. V lost 5 bases, J lost 5 bases, and 15 bases lay in between. CDR3 in amino acids: CASSLGGGAETQYF. As DNA, the CDR3 is TGTGCCAGCAGCCTGGGTGGGGGGGCGGAGACCCAGTACTTC.

The chain couples TRBV5-5 to TRBJ2-7; D remains ambiguous. V was trimmed by 0 bases and J by 2 bases, leaving 9 bases between them. The CDR3 is 14 residues long. Germline assignment: CDR1 SGHKS and CDR2 YYEKEE (reference sequence). CDR3 nucleotides: TGTGCCAGCAGCTTGGTGGAGCGAGCCTACGAGCAGTACTTC. Translating gives CASSLVERAYEQYF.

The DNA for the CDR3 is TGTGCCAGTAGTATCCTGGGGGGTCCGACAGATACGCAGTATTTT. Protein: CASSILGGPTDTQYF. The rearrangement joins TRBV19 to TRBJ2-3; possible D gene TRBD2, 6 bases. The CDR3 length is 15 residues. V was trimmed by 3 bases and J by 3 bases, leaving 13 bases between them. CDR1 and CDR2 (germline): LNHDA, SQIVND (reference sequence).

The V and J genes are TRBV2 and TRBJ1-4; D is possibly TRBD1 (5 bases). V shed 6 bases and J shed 0 bases, with 11 bases lying between them. In germline, CDR1 is SNHLY, CDR2 FYNNEI. This CDR3 contains 15 residues. CDR3 sequence reads: CASSLSGATNEKLFF. For the CDR3, the DNA is TGTGCCAGCAGCCTCTCGGGGGCAACTAATGAAAAACTGTTTTTT.

The rearrangement links TRBV7-2 to TRBJ1-3; D is unclear. The V gene lost 5 bases and the J gene lost 1 base, with 6 bases spanning the gap. Germline CDR1 is SGHTA and CDR2 is FQGNSA. CDR3 size: 13 residues. CDR3 coding DNA: TGTGCCAGCAGCCCTAGATCTGGAAACACCATATATTTT. Its translation is CASSPRSGNTIYF.

This clone was seen only a few times. The chain uses TRBV6-5 and TRBJ2-7, with TRBD2 matching 10 bases. The germline V gene encodes CDR1 MNHEY and CDR2 SVGAGI. V gave up 2 bases and J gave up 5 bases; unmatched junction bases: 3. The CDR3 runs 14 residues. CDR3 nucleotides: TGTGCCAGCAGTTACGGGCTAGCGGGAGACGAGCAGTACTTC. Translation gives CASSYGLAGDEQYF.

This chain connects TRBV5-4 to TRBJ2-3, with D hard to call. The CDR3 is 13 residues long. Germline lookup yields CDR1 SGHNT and CDR2 YYREEE (reference sequence). V dropped 0 bases and J dropped 4 bases, with 6 bases sitting between them. The DNA for the CDR3 is TGTGCCAGCAGCTTGGCCGGTCCAGATACGCAGTATTTT. Its protein is CASSLAGPDTQYF.

The chain couples TRBV19 to TRBJ1-2, with unresolved D. This CDR3 has 11 amino acids. Germline CDR1 and CDR2: LNHDA and SQIVND (reference sequence). Deletions cut 6 bases from V and 8 bases from J, with 10 bases between. In DNA form, the CDR3 reads TGTGCCAGTAGGCGAGGGTACGGCTACACCTTC. The encoded protein is CASRRGYGYTF.

The chain links TRBV4-2 to TRBJ2-6, with TRBD1 as a possible D gene (5 bases). The CDR3 length is 16 residues. With 0 bases removed from V and 3 bases from J, the gap between germline ends came to 9 bases. Germline CDR1 LGHNA, CDR2 YNFKEQ. The CDR3 here is CASSQEAQGGANVLTF. The CDR3 DNA follows: TGTGCCAGCAGCCAAGAGGCCCAGGGTGGGGCCAACGTCCTGACTTTC.

This clone was detected only once. The J gene is TRBJ2-3, the V gene TRBV6-4; maybe TRBD2 (7 bases). V was trimmed by 4 bases and J by 8 bases, leaving 19 bases between them. Germline lookup yields CDR1 MRHNA and CDR2 SNTAGT. The CDR3 has 15 amino acids. CDR3 nucleotides: TGTGCCAGCAGTGCCCGGGGGGCCCCCAGGGGTACGCAGTATTTT. Amino acid sequence: CASSARGAPRGTQYF.

The table lists this clone with a count of one. V usage is TRBV30 and J usage is TRBJ2-7, with 7 bases aligning to TRBD2. The CDR3 has 13 residues. J lost 3 bases, V lost 2 bases, and 4 bases had no gene match. CDR1 is GTSNPN, CDR2 SVGIG, per germline (reference sequence). The CDR3 protein is CAWSSQRDYEQYF. The CDR3 DNA follows: TGTGCCTGGAGTTCGCAGCGGGACTACGAGCAGTACTTC.

The chain links TRBV27 to TRBJ1-6; D is perhaps TRBD1 (6 bases). This CDR3 is 16 amino acids long. Germline CDR1 reads MNHEY; CDR2 reads SMNVEV (reference sequence). Trimming took 3 bases from V and 4 from J, leaving 13 bases between them. CDR3 region: CASSFAGANYNSPLHF. CDR3 nucleotide sequence: TGTGCCAGCAGTTTCGCAGGGGCAAATTATAATTCACCCCTCCACTTT.

This rearrangement joins TRBV5-1 to TRBJ2-7; 8 positions match TRBD1. The V segment lost 2 bases and the J segment 6 bases; nucleotides outside the gene matches: 4. The CDR3 is made up of 13 amino acids. In germline, CDR1 is SGHRS, CDR2 YFSETQ. The CDR3, as DNA: TGCGCCAGCAGCTTCGTGACAGGGGTCGAGCAGTACTTC. Translation: CASSFVTGVEQYF.

Points on this clone: The same CDR3 arises from other DNA sequences in this sample as well. The chain couples TRBV7-9 to TRBJ2-1; 8 bases are shared with TRBD1. J gave up 3 bases and V 5 bases, and 6 bases lay outside the gene matches. The length of the CDR3 is 15 residues. CDR1 and CDR2 from the germline V gene are SEHNR and FQNEAQ (reference sequence). The CDR3 region is CASSPRTGSYNEQFF. CDR3 in DNA: TGTGCCAGCAGCCCTCGGACAGGGAGCTACAATGAGCAGTTCTTC. The full variable domain, in which reference TRBV7-9 and TRBJ2-1 provide the parts outside the CDR3, is DTGVSQNPRHKITKRGQNVTFRCDPISEHNRLYWYRQTLGQGPEFLTYFQNEAQLEKSRLLSDRFSAERPKGSFSTLEIQRTEQGDSAMYLCASSPRTGSYNEQFFGPGTRLTVL.

The genes are TRBV4-1 and TRBJ2-1; 11 bases are shared with TRBD2. CDR3 length: 16 residues. Trimming at V came to 0 bases and at J to 9 bases, leaving 7 bases not matched to a gene. Germline V gene lookup returns CDR1 MGHRA and CDR2 YSYEKL. The CDR3 nucleotides read TGCGCCAGCAGCCAAGATCCTAGCGGGAGGACGGGTGAGCAGTTCTTC. This codes for CASSQDPSGRTGEQFF.